Presented here are 17 T cell receptor beta chains from one specimen sequenced in a study of blood T cell repertoires in COVID-19. The protocol was immunoSEQ multiplex PCR, while the TCRdb copy is restricted to in-frame clones and leaves out a portion. The table lists 390,000 or so clones, 85% to 90% of them singletons, with roughly 9.4% in the top ten. The specimen was PBMCs or T cells enriched from blood (not recorded which). The source of these receptors is a woman aged 50 to 60 who had recovered from COVID-19.

The V gene is TRBV3-1 (or the pseudogene TRBV3-2), the J gene TRBJ1-5; 7 nucleotides line up with TRBD1. Germline V gives CDR1 LGHDT, CDR2 YNNKEL (reference sequence). The junction had 6 bases not matched to a gene; V was cut back by 1 base and J by 0 bases. There are 17 residues in the CDR3. In nucleotides, the CDR3 is TGTGCCAGCAGCCAAGGGTACAGGGGAACTAGCAATCAGCCCCAGCATTTT. This encodes CASSQGYRGTSNQPQHF.

The gene calls are TRBV19 and TRBJ1-4; 7 bases are a match to TRBD1. The CDR3 is made up of 15 amino acids. Losses at the gene ends were 5 bases for V and 6 bases for J; bases not matched to a gene: 9. From germline, CDR1 is LNHDA and CDR2 SQIVND (reference sequence). The CDR3 spells CASSPRQGSYEKLFF. The CDR3 region has the DNA TGTGCCAGTAGTCCCAGACAGGGTTCCTATGAAAAACTGTTTTTT. Drawing the rest from reference TRBV19 and TRBJ1-4, the complete variable domain is DGGITQSPKYLFRKEGQNVTLSCEQNLNHDAMYWYRQDPGQGLRLIYYSQIVNDFQKGDIAEGYSVSREKKESFPLTVTSAQKNPTAFYLCASSPRQGSYEKLFFGSGTQLSVL.

The chain is built from TRBV7-9 and TRBJ2-1; 13 bases match TRBD2. V lost 4 bases to trimming and J lost 0 bases; unmatched junction nucleotides: 3. The CDR3 has 17 amino acids. The germline CDR1 and CDR2 sequences are SEHNR and FQNEAQ (reference sequence). CDR3 loop: CASSSGLAGNSYNEQFF. DNA of the CDR3: TGTGCCAGCAGCTCGGGACTAGCGGGGAACTCCTACAATGAGCAGTTCTTC.

The chain has TRBV28 and TRBJ1-1, with no clear D. CDR1 and CDR2 from the germline V gene are MDHEN and SYDVKM. V was shortened by 3 bases and J by 5 bases, with 10 bases between the two germline ends. The CDR3 length is 13 residues. The CDR3: CASSFSRYTEAFF. In nucleotides, the CDR3 is TGTGCCAGCAGTTTTTCCAGGTATACTGAAGCTTTCTTT.

In its sample, this clone was seen once. The CDR3, as DNA: TGTGCCAGCAAAGGGACAGGGGGTCGGGACAATCAGCCCCAGCATTTT. Protein: CASKGTGGRDNQPQHF. The chain employs TRBV2 and TRBJ1-5; TRBD1 aligns across 11 bases. The V segment lost 7 bases and the J segment 3 bases; nucleotides outside the gene matches: 8. Germline-derived CDR1 and CDR2 are SNHLY and FYNNEI. The CDR3 length is 16 residues. Variable domain in full (rest from reference TRBV2 and TRBJ1-5): EPEVTQTPSHQVTQMGQEVILRCVPISNHLYFYWYRQILGQKVEFLVSFYNNEISEKSEIFDDQFSVERPDGSNFTLKIRSTKLEDSAMYFCASKGTGGRDNQPQHFGDGTRLSIL.

The J gene is TRBJ2-7, the V gene TRBV15; D may be TRBD2 (6 bases). From germline, CDR1 is LNHNV and CDR2 YYDKDF (reference sequence). The CDR3 has 13 amino acids. The germline V and J ends were trimmed by 4 bases and 1 base, with 8 bases remaining between them. The DNA for the CDR3 is TGTGCCACCAGCACAAGCGGGTCCTACGAGCAGTACTTC. Protein sequence: CATSTSGSYEQYF.

In its sample, this clone was seen a few times. The chain joins TRBV6-5 to TRBJ1-5; no reliable D call. This CDR3 contains 13 residues. V shed 8 bases and J shed 5 bases, with 13 bases lying between them. Germline assignment: CDR1 MNHEY and CDR2 SVGAGI. The CDR3 nucleotides read TGTGCCAGCCAGGCGACATGGGATCAGCCCCAGCATTTT. Its translation is CASQATWDQPQHF.

J is TRBJ1-6 and V is TRBV27, with 10 bases matching TRBD1. With 5 bases clipped from V and 2 bases from J, the junction kept 6 bases outside the gene matches. The CDR3 is 17 amino acids. Germline CDR1 is MNHEY and CDR2 is SMNVEV (reference sequence). CDR3 residues: CASSPKTGGPYNSPLHF. DNA for the CDR3: TGTGCCAGCAGTCCGAAGACAGGGGGCCCCTATAATTCACCCCTCCACTTT.

The chain uses TRBV12-3 or TRBV12-4 and TRBJ2-2, with D unclear. The CDR3 extends over 13 amino acids. Trimming removed 8 bases at V and 1 base at J, with 8 bases between. The CDR3 protein is CASGLLNTGELFF. CDR3 nucleotide sequence: TGTGCCAGCGGGCTCCTGAACACCGGGGAGCTGTTTTTT.

The CDR3 DNA sequence: TGTGCCAGCAGCCCGCCGGGAGGGGGAATCGCTGAAGCTTTCTTT. This translates into CASSPPGGGIAEAFF. The V call is TRBV7-9, the J call TRBJ1-1, with D possibly being TRBD1 (6 bases). The V end was cut by 5 bases, the J end by 6 bases, with 19 bases between. This CDR3 has 15 amino acids. Per the germline V gene, CDR1 is SEHNR and CDR2 is FQNEAQ (reference sequence).

The genes are TRBV2 and TRBJ1-1, with TRBD1 identical over 7 bases. This CDR3 region has 14 residues. The V segment lost 6 bases and the J segment 5 bases; nucleotides outside the gene matches: 9. The V gene's germline CDR1 is SNHLY and CDR2 FYNNEI. CDR3 region: CASRRQGLGTEAFF. In nucleotides, the CDR3 is TGTGCCAGCAGACGACAGGGCCTCGGGACTGAAGCTTTCTTT.

The chain joins TRBV27 to TRBJ1-2, with D perhaps matching TRBD1 (5 bases). The CDR3 is 15 residues long. V lost 4 bases and J lost 2, with 14 bases in between. Germline V gene data show CDR1 as MNHEY and CDR2 as SMNVEV (reference sequence). The CDR3 sequence: CASSSNQGSNYGYTF. The DNA for the CDR3 is TGTGCCAGCAGTTCGAATCAGGGATCGAACTATGGCTACACCTTC.

This clone was detected a few times. The chain employs TRBV12-3 or TRBV12-4 and TRBJ2-7; D remains unclear. The V gene lost 7 bases and the J gene lost 3 bases, with 10 bases spanning the gap. The CDR3 has 12 amino acids. The CDR3 reads CASMSVFYEQYF. DNA for the CDR3: TGTGCCAGCATGTCCGTGTTCTACGAGCAGTACTTC.

The chain uses TRBV10-3 and TRBJ1-2; D not certain. Per germline, CDR1 ENHRY and CDR2 SYGVKD. Trimming stripped 3 bases from V and 7 bases from J, with 21 bases between. This CDR3 is 16 amino acids long. The CDR3 DNA sequence: TGTGCCATCAGTGACGTCACTATTTGGGGAGAAAGTGGCTACACCTTC. Translating it yields CAISDVTIWGESGYTF.

This clone was recorded once. J is TRBJ1-2 and V is TRBV6-2 or TRBV6-3; 7 nucleotides agree with TRBD1. J lost 4 bases, V lost 5 bases, and 4 bases had no gene match. Germline V gene sequence: CDR1 MNHEY, CDR2 SVGEGT. The CDR3 sequence is 13 residues long. CDR3 DNA: TGTGCCAGCAGTGACAGGGCTGGCTATGGCTACACCTTC. Translating it yields CASSDRAGYGYTF.

The gene calls are TRBV7-2 and TRBJ1-2, with 10 bases aligning to TRBD1. The V gene end was trimmed by 6 bases and the J gene end by 5 bases; junction bases not matched to a gene: 9. CDR1 is SGHTA and CDR2 is FQGNSA in the germline V gene. This CDR3 region has 15 residues. DNA of the CDR3: TGTGCCAGCAGTGGGGGACAGGGGAGGTTATATGGCTACACCTTC. This translates into CASSGGQGRLYGYTF.

V gene TRBV2 combines with J gene TRBJ1-1, with 8 bases lining up with TRBD1. CDR1 and CDR2 from the germline V gene are SNHLY and FYNNEI. V was clipped by 6 bases and J by 5 bases; unmatched bases: 11. CDR3 length: 15 residues. CDR3: CASRYPDRVRTEAFF. CDR3 sequence (DNA): TGTGCCAGCAGGTACCCGGACAGGGTTCGGACTGAAGCTTTCTTT.